This T cell receptor (beta chain) is from a study of HIV-infected children after antiretroviral therapy interruption. Study summary: Most children had recorded EBV and CMV exposure. Interruption-arm samples span weeks 0, 12, interruption end (24 or 48), and about 3 years post-study.

Trimming removed 0 bases at V and 7 bases at J, with 15 bases between. The germline gives CDR1 MGHRA, CDR2 YSYEKL. The CDR3 has 16 amino acids. The TCR library was built from RNA with a 3' RACE protocol and unique molecular identifiers. TCRdb re-called the 3' RACE reads with MiXCR, one entry per CDR3 protein. This table has nearly 15,000 distinct CDR3 sequences, 3% to 4% appearing once. In this sample, this clonotype turned up many times. The treatment here: PENTA 11 planned treatment interruption arm or continuous ART arm. At least 24 weeks of at least three-drug ART, in children 2 to 15 years. Only samples with at least 5 million viable PBMCs qualified.

Sequenced material: CD45RO+ CD8+ T cells from PBMCs, pooled from several time points, taken from a donor given antiretroviral therapy, either interrupted or continuous. Stated subset: memory CD8+ CD45RO+ CD45RA- T cells. This TCR was recovered from a pool of human donors with HIV. The V and J genes are TRBV4-1 and TRBJ2-2, with a tentative D call TRBD2 (6 bases). The CDR3 sequence is CASSQDWKGGIGELFF. CDR3 in DNA: TGCGCCAGCAGCCAAGATTGGAAGGGAGGAATCGGGGAGCTGTTTTTT.